This T cell receptor beta chain appears in the sequencing data of a study of quantifying T cell responses using KT2 cells. At the level of the study: RNA was reverse transcribed with TCR alpha and beta constant-region primers.

A single-stranded UMI oligo with SP2 sequence was ligated to cDNA 3' ends. First-round PCR used roughly 4 cycles and beta primers RC1.1 and RC1.2 covering TRBC1 and TRBC2. TCRdb passed the UMI-ligation and nested PCR reads through MiXCR, listing each CDR3 protein once. Here the sample spans tens of thousands of distinct CDR3 sequences, roughly an eighth being singletons. The CDR3 extends over 15 amino acids. Germline CDR1 is MNHEY and CDR2 is SMNVEV (reference sequence). With 5 bases clipped from V and 10 bases from J, the junction kept 13 bases outside the gene matches. The sequenced material came from PBMCs spiked with cells of the T cell clone KT2. The rearrangement uses TRBV27 and TRBJ2-1; 8 bases fit TRBD2. The TCR sequence derives from a human donor. CDR3 in amino acids: CASSPGGGAWGEQFF. In nucleotides, the CDR3 is TGTGCCAGCAGTCCCGGGGGGGGCGCATGGGGGGAGCAGTTCTTC.